Listed below are T cell receptor beta chains from one sample, sequenced in a study of brain T cells in children with intractable seizures. Sequenced by immunoSEQ multiplex PCR; TCRdb stores in-frame clones only, minus some. In the table there are just under 65,000 clones, about 96% of which are singletons. Specimen: peripheral blood, collected at surgery. The receptor source for this set is a boy under two years old with focal cortical dysplasia and intractable seizures. The CDR3 runs from the conserved cysteine through the conserved F or W. Each record gives: clone size, J gene, V gene, D gene, CDR3 protein, CDR3 DNA. A D gene is named only where the DNA matches it firmly. For some rows the clone size is stated as once, few or many, or as a class when expanded; others skip it.

-	TRBJ1-3	TRBV7-8	-	CASSPPGGRSGNTIYF	TGTGCCAGCAGCCCCCCGGGGGGGCGATCTGGAAACACCATATATTTT
-	TRBJ2-3	TRBV11-2	-	CASSFRGRVSTDTQYF	TGTGCCAGCAGCTTCCGCGGACGGGTGAGCACAGATACGCAGTATTTT
-	TRBJ1-2	TRBV7-9	TRBD1	CASSLSGLAGGASNYGYTF	TGTGCCAGCAGCTTATCGGGGTTGGCAGGGGGCGCATCGAACTATGGCTACACCTTC
-	TRBJ1-5	TRBV30	-	CAWTSERNGCQPQHF	TGTGCCTGGACGTCGGAGAGGAACGGTTGTCAGCCCCAGCATTTT
-	TRBJ1-1	TRBV10-3	-	CAIKAGSNTEAFF	TGTGCCATCAAGGCAGGCTCGAACACTGAAGCTTTCTTT
-	TRBJ1-2	TRBV6-5	-	CASSSKLTVERPPHF	TGTGCCAGCAGTTCCAAGCTAACAGTGGAGAGGCCCCCCCACTTC
-	TRBJ2-3	TRBV19	TRBD1	CASSIGDRGSDTQYF	TGTGCCAGTAGTATAGGGGACAGGGGCTCGGATACGCAGTATTTT
few	TRBJ1-5	TRBV19	TRBD1	CASTQGQGGNQPQHF	TGTGCCAGTACCCAGGGACAGGGTGGCAATCAGCCCCAGCATTTT
-	TRBJ1-3	TRBV13	-	CASSLGGAGNTIYF	TGTGCCAGCAGCTTAGGGGGGGCTGGAAACACCATATATTTT
few	TRBJ1-6	TRBV27	TRBD1	CASSLTGAVPTYNSPLHF	TGTGCCAGCAGTTTGACAGGGGCCGTTCCCACCTATAATTCACCCCTCCACTTT
-	TRBJ2-7	TRBV6-5	TRBD1	CASSSTGGQGAYEQYF	TGTGCCAGCAGTTCGACCGGCGGACAGGGGGCTTACGAGCAGTACTTC
-	TRBJ2-7	TRBV6-5	-	CASRIGAGGDYEQYF	TGTGCCAGCAGAATAGGGGCGGGCGGGGACTACGAGCAGTACTTC
once	TRBJ1-1	TRBV28	TRBD1	CASSHGQGGDTEAFF	TGTGCCAGCAGTCACGGACAGGGTGGTGACACTGAAGCTTTCTTT
-	TRBJ2-3	TRBV7-8	TRBD2	CASSLVGGLAEGDTQYF	TGTGCCAGCAGCTTAGTAGGGGGACTAGCGGAGGGAGATACGCAGTATTTT
-	TRBJ2-5	TRBV4-3	-	CASSPEVAAIQETQYF	TGCGCCAGCAGCCCCGAAGTGGCGGCCATCCAAGAGACCCAGTACTTC
-	TRBJ2-3	TRBV9	TRBD1	CASSVWGTGADTQYF	TGTGCCAGCAGCGTATGGGGGACAGGGGCAGATACGCAGTATTTT
-	TRBJ1-5	TRBV27	-	CASSFGLGGQPQHF	TGTGCCAGCAGTTTTGGGTTAGGGGGACAGCCCCAGCATTTT
-	TRBJ1-1	TRBV7-8	-	CASSFRSDKNTEAFF	TGTGCCAGCAGCTTTCGATCAGACAAGAACACTGAAGCTTTCTTT
-	TRBJ1-2	TRBV5-6	TRBD1	CASKPTGTYGYTF	TGTGCCAGCAAACCGACAGGGACCTATGGCTACACCTTC
-	TRBJ1-2	TRBV10-3	-	CAISDPRFGAGGYTF	TGTGCCATCAGTGACCCACGATTCGGGGCGGGCGGCTACACCTTC
-	TRBJ1-6	TRBV3-1/TRBV3-2	-	CASSQGTWDSPLHF	TGTGCCAGCAGCCAAGGGACCTGGGATTCACCCCTCCACTTT
-	TRBJ2-3	TRBV10-3	TRBD1	CAISEFLAGGTDTQYF	TGTGCCATCAGTGAGTTCCTGGCAGGGGGAACAGATACGCAGTATTTT
-	TRBJ2-1	TRBV11-2	TRBD2	CASSHTSELSYNEQFF	TGTGCCAGCAGCCACACTAGCGAGCTCTCCTACAATGAGCAGTTCTTC
-	TRBJ2-3	TRBV5-1	-	CASSLGQVLTDTQYF	TGCGCCAGCAGCTTGGGACAGGTCCTCACAGATACGCAGTATTTT
-	TRBJ1-1	TRBV18	-	CASSPRDSVNTEAFF	TGTGCCAGCTCACCAAGGGACTCTGTTAACACTGAAGCTTTCTTT
-	TRBJ2-5	TRBV7-6	TRBD2	CASSLGLSGRAVYGQYF	TGTGCCAGCAGCTTAGGGCTAAGCGGGAGGGCCGTTTATGGCCAGTACTTC
-	TRBJ2-6	TRBV9	-	CASSSKAGRTGANVLTF	TGTGCCAGCAGCTCTAAAGCGGGTCGGACTGGGGCCAACGTCCTGACTTTC
-	TRBJ2-3	TRBV28	-	CASSLGGKADTQYF	TGTGCCAGCAGTTTAGGAGGGAAAGCAGATACGCAGTATTTT
-	TRBJ2-5	TRBV6-7	-	CASRTGTTPEETQYF	TGTGCCAGCAGAACCGGGACCACCCCCGAGGAGACCCAGTACTTC
once	TRBJ1-2	TRBV4-1	-	CASSLILGGNGYTF	TGCGCCAGCAGCCTAATCCTGGGGGGGAATGGCTACACCTTC
-	TRBJ1-1	TRBV7-2	-	CASSPGATTEAFF	TGTGCCAGCAGCCCAGGCGCAACCACTGAAGCTTTCTTT
-	TRBJ1-1	TRBV12-3/TRBV12-4	-	CASSLAVNTEAFF	TGTGCCAGCAGTTTAGCGGTGAACACTGAAGCTTTCTTT
-	TRBJ2-1	TRBV15	TRBD1	CATSRGWTGPYNEQFF	TGTGCCACCAGCAGAGGTTGGACAGGGCCATACAATGAGCAGTTCTTC
-	TRBJ1-2	TRBV28	TRBD1	CASITTGNYGYTF	TGTGCCAGCATTACGACAGGGAACTATGGCTACACCTTC
-	TRBJ2-2	TRBV2	TRBD1	CAGGQGGTGELFF	TGTGCCGGGGGACAGGGAGGTACCGGGGAGCTGTTTTTT
-	TRBJ1-4	TRBV4-3	-	CASSQGYLRGSVEKLFF	TGCGCCAGCAGCCAAGGATATCTGCGGGGGAGCGTTGAAAAACTGTTTTTT
-	TRBJ2-5	TRBV3-1/TRBV3-2	-	CASSQGAGQSETQYF	TGTGCCAGCAGCCAGGGGGCGGGACAGTCAGAGACCCAGTACTTC
-	TRBJ2-6	TRBV28	-	CASSPGTASGANVLTF	TGTGCCAGCAGTCCTGGGACGGCCTCTGGGGCCAACGTCCTGACTTTC